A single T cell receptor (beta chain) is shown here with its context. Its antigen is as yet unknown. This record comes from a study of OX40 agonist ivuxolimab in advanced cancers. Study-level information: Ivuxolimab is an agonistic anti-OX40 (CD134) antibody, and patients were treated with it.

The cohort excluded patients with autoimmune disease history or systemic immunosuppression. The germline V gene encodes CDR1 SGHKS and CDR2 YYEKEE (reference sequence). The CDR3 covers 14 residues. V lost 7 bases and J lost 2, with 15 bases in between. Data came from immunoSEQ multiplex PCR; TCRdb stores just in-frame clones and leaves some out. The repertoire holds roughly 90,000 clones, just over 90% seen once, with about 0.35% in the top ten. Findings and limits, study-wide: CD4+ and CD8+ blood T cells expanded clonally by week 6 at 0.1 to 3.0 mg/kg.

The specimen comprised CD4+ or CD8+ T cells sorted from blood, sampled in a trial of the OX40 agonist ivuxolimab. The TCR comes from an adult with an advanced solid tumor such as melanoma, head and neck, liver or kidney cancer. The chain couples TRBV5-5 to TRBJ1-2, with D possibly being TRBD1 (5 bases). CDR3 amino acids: CASQGGMGNYGYTF. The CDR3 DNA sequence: TGTGCCAGCCAGGGAGGGATGGGGAACTATGGCTACACCTTC. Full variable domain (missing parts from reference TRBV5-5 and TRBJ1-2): DAGVTQSPTHLIKTRGQQVTLRCSPISGHKSVSWYQQVLGQGPQFIFQYYEKEERGRGNFPDRFSARQFPNYSSELNVNALLLGDSALYLCASQGGMGNYGYTFGSGTRLTVV.